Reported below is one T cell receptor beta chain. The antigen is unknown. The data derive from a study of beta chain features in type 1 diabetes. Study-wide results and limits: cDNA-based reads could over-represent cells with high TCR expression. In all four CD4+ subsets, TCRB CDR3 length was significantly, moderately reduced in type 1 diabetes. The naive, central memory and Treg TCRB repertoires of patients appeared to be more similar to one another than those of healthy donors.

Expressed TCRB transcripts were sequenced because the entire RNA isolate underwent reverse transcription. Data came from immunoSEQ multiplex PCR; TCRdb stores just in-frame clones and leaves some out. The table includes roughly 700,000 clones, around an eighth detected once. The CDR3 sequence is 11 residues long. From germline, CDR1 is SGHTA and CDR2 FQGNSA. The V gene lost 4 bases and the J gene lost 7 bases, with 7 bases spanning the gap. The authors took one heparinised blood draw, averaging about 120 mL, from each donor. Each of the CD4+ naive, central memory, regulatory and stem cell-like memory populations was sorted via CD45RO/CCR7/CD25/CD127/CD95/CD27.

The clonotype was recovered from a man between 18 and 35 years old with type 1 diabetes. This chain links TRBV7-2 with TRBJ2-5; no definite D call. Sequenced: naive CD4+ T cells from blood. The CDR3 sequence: CASSSLGTQYF. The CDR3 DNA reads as TGTGCCAGCAGCTCACTTGGGACCCAGTACTTC.